The clone carrying this T cell receptor beta chain was seen a few times. Its cognate antigen is unknown. The CDR3 has 16 residues. The ends lost 2 bases at V and 7 bases at J; junction bases unmatched: 14. Per germline, CDR1 SGHAT and CDR2 FQNNGV. The data were taken from a study of glioma-infiltrating T cells. Study-wide points: Shared blood CDR3 signature motifs marked patients with low tissue-blood divergence. CDR3 overlap between tissue and blood was very small.

The iRepertoire nested amplicon-rescue multiplex PCR amplified TCR alpha and beta CDR3s from RNA. Each CDR3 protein is one row after TCRdb ran MiXCR on the multiplex PCR reads. The sample consists of more than 350,000 distinct CDR3 sequences, about two fifths of them appearing once. The chain is built from TRBV11-2 and TRBJ2-7, with 7 bases aligning to TRBD1. The sample was glioma tissue, nonneoplastic brain tissue, or PBMCs (not recorded which). This sequence originates from a human donor with low-grade glioma or glioblastoma, undergoing nonglioma brain surgery, or in good health (not recorded which). CDR3 region: CASSLLGGQFPTEQYF. Here the CDR3 DNA reads TGTGCCAGCAGCTTATTAGGGGGACAGTTCCCTACTGAGCAGTACTTC.